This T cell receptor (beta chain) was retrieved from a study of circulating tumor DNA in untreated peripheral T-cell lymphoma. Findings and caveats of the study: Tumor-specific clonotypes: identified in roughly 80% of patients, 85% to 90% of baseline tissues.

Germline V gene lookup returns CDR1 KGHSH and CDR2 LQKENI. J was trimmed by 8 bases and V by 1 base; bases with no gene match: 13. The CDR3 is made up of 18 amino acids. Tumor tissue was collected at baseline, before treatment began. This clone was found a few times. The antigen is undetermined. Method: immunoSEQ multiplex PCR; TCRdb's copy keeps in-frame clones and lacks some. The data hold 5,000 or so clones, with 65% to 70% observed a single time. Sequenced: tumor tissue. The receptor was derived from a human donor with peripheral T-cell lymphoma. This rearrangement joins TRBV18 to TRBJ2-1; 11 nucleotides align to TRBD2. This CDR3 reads CASSPLYTSGRRLDEQFF. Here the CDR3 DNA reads TGTGCCAGCTCACCACTCTACACTAGCGGGAGAAGGTTAGATGAGCAGTTCTTC.